The sequence of this T cell receptor beta chain was determined in a study of T cells after yellow fever vaccination. Notes on the study in general: Reappearance after the booster was seen for most primary-vaccination clones, at 96% CD4 and 88% CD8.

Many counts were recorded for this clonotype. Its antigen is undetermined. TCRdb used MiXCR to reprocess the 5' RACE reads, holding one entry per CDR3 protein. Of about 220,000 distinct CDR3 sequences listed, 3.2% are singletons. This CDR3 contains 15 residues. Trimming left V 4 bases short and J 0 bases short, with 14 bases between. Germline-derived CDR1 and CDR2 are SGHRS and YFSETQ. The TCR comes from a man between 18 and 35 years old who received the YFV17D yellow fever vaccine. This chain connects TRBV5-1 to TRBJ2-7; D uncertain. Sequenced here: CD4+ T cells sorted from PBMCs, sampled 10 days after the yellow fever booster vaccination. The CDR3 protein is CASSPEWTLSYEQYF. The CDR3 bases are TGCGCCAGCAGCCCGGAATGGACCCTCTCCTACGAGCAGTACTTC.